This T cell receptor beta chain was sequenced in a study of blood T cell repertoires in COVID-19. In the study overall: PBMCs, B-cell-depleted T cells, or T cells provided the cDNA or gDNA that made up the material.

Sequenced by immunoSEQ multiplex PCR; TCRdb stores in-frame clones only, minus some. Of roughly 91,000 clones in the sample, 76% were seen once. This CDR3 region has 14 residues. V dropped 6 bases and J dropped 8 bases, with 19 bases sitting between them. The germline V gene has CDR1 WNHNN and CDR2 SYGVQD (reference sequence). The V gene is TRBV10-1, the J gene TRBJ1-2, with unresolved D. The source material was peripheral blood. The clonotype comes from a man aged 70-80 years with acute or convalescent COVID-19. The DNA for the CDR3 is TGCGCCAGCAGCGCCGGCAGGTCCATCGAAGGCTACACCTTC. Amino acid sequence: CASSAGRSIEGYTF.